This is a list of T cell receptor beta chains from one sample in a study of blood T cells in healthy people across ages. TCRdb fed the 5' RACE reads into MiXCR, producing one record per CDR3 protein. The table lists approximately 350,000 distinct CDR3 sequences, roughly half of them singletons. Specimen: blood. These receptors all come from a man aged 60 to 69 in good health. Both conserved end residues are part of each CDR3. Fields, in order: V gene, J gene, clone size, CDR3 protein. Only part of the rows carry a size: once, few, many, or a class if the clone is expanded.

>TRBV2|TRBJ2-7|.
CASSEGVAEYTYEQYF
>TRBV10-3|TRBJ1-1|.
CAISERQQNTEAFF
>TRBV5-1|TRBJ2-3|.
CASSLGLVADTQYF
>TRBV7-2|TRBJ2-5|.
CASTPGRDETQYF
>TRBV5-1|TRBJ2-7|many
CASSLQGSKHEQYF
>TRBV6-5|TRBJ2-1|.
CASSRGVYNEQFF
>TRBV7-3|TRBJ2-5|.
CASSLSPGLGETQYF
>TRBV5-1|TRBJ2-3|.
CASRARGDPSTDTQYF
>TRBV21-1|TRBJ2-7|.
CARRSRREGRFEQYF
>TRBV12-3/TRBV12-4|TRBJ2-3|.
CASSSSKSSGTDTQYF
>TRBV5-6|TRBJ2-1|.
CASSLALLAGLGNEQFF
>TRBV11-2|TRBJ1-2|few
CASSSTGGGWYGYTF
>TRBV18|TRBJ1-4|.
CASSPFGTGSGEKLFF
>TRBV28|TRBJ2-4|.
CASSRGQGPQYF
>TRBV6-5|TRBJ2-5|.
CAISRTGYQETQYF
>TRBV28|TRBJ2-3|.
CASSYQLSAGVVDTQYF
>TRBV18|TRBJ2-3|few
CASWTGGGADTQYF
>TRBV6-6|TRBJ2-5|once
CAGCKVMGETQYF
>TRBV20-1|TRBJ1-6|.
CSALRPTGQVNSPLHF
>TRBV18|.|.
CASSQDNLKETQYF
>TRBV20-1|TRBJ2-3|.
CSASRELTDTQYF
>TRBV28|TRBJ2-5|.
CASSFGPGRVETQYF
>TRBV20-1|TRBJ2-6|few
CSGVYLNSGANVLTF
>TRBV6-2/TRBV6-3|TRBJ2-5|.
CASSDGPEETQYF
>TRBV7-6|TRBJ1-2|few
CASSLAGCPQYYGYTF
>TRBV6-2/TRBV6-3|TRBJ2-7|many
CASKEGVYEQYF
>TRBV5-1|TRBJ2-3|few
CASSLDQGTDTQYF
>TRBV20-1|TRBJ2-6|.
CSARPGILSGANVLTF
>TRBV10-3|TRBJ2-7|.
CASQVSLSYEQYF
>TRBV28|TRBJ1-1|.
CASCTGAMNTEAFF
>TRBV7-2|TRBJ2-3|few
CASSLSSSGRSTQYF
>TRBV7-2|TRBJ2-3|.
CASSWPTPSTDTQYF
>TRBV7-2|TRBJ2-7|.
CASSPGLAGVGQYF
>TRBV12-3/TRBV12-4|TRBJ1-1|.
CASSLGLRRTEAFF
>TRBV29-1|.|.
CSVEGQPQETQFF
>TRBV5-1|TRBJ1-3|.
CASSQGTGTGNTIYF
>TRBV20-1|.|.
CSASYSGGTQYF
>TRBV29-1|TRBJ1-2|.
CSVGGGGENSYGYTF
>TRBV20-1|TRBJ2-1|.
CSASRIAGGTGNEQFF
>TRBV27|TRBJ1-2|few
CASSSSATGPWVGYTF
>TRBV5-6|TRBJ1-2|.
CASSLAGRSNYGYTF
>TRBV27|TRBJ1-4|.
CASRYYPGTGNEKLFF
>TRBV12-3/TRBV12-4|TRBJ2-6|.
CASNGQGAFSGANVLTF
>TRBV7-2|.|few
CASTRDYRYEQYF
>TRBV7-2|TRBJ1-2|.
CASSLGTGSYTF
>TRBV7-2|TRBJ2-3|few
CASSATLAASTDTQYF
>TRBV20-1|TRBJ1-1|.
CSASRQGGAFF
>TRBV7-8|TRBJ2-1|.
CASSPNMGSGNEQFF
>TRBV9|TRBJ2-2|few
CASSWGTGSDTGELFF
>TRBV29-1|.|.
CSAWSQSDEQYF
>TRBV6-1|TRBJ1-1|few
CASSLNPTADTEAFF
>TRBV20-1|TRBJ1-2|.
CSAIRTPDGYTF
>TRBV5-1|TRBJ2-1|many
CASTPLVNNEQFF
>TRBV5-1|TRBJ2-5|many
CASSPNAGHSLETQYF
>TRBV6-2/TRBV6-3|TRBJ1-4|.
CASSRPTGATNEKLFF